A single sample gave rise to the 7 T cell receptor beta chains below, sequenced in a study of early T cells in non-severe SARS-CoV-2 infection. In TCRdb, the 5' RACE reads were re-called with MiXCR into one record per CDR3 protein. The table has more than 25,000 distinct CDR3 sequences, roughly 5.4% seen once. Sequencing was performed on whole blood. Receptor source: an adult who was a healthcare worker with PCR-confirmed SARS-CoV-2 infection or an uninfected control (not recorded which).

This clonotype was seen repeatedly, ten times or more. The V call is TRBV11-2, the J call TRBJ2-1, with D possibly being TRBD1 (5 bases). Germline V gives CDR1 SGHAT, CDR2 FQNNGV. This CDR3 spans 15 amino acids. The V end was cut by 0 bases, the J end by 2 bases, with 8 bases between. The CDR3: CASSLEGLAYNEQFF. The CDR3 bases are TGTGCCAGCAGCTTAGAGGGGCTCGCCTACAATGAGCAGTTCTTC.

This clonotype was recorded only once. The chain uses TRBV7-9 and TRBJ1-1; 9 bases match TRBD1. The CDR3 sequence is 14 residues long. Germline lookup yields CDR1 SEHNR and CDR2 FQNEAQ (reference sequence). With V trimmed by 2 bases and J by 5 bases, 3 bases remained unmatched. The CDR3 protein is CASSLWGQGTEAFF. The CDR3 DNA reads as TGTGCCAGCAGCTTATGGGGACAGGGTACTGAAGCTTTCTTT.

This clonotype was recorded many times. This chain uses TRBV29-1 with TRBJ2-1; D may be TRBD2 (5 bases). The germline V gene encodes CDR1 SQVTM and CDR2 ANQGSEA. V lost 1 base and J 1 base, leaving 11 bases between the germline ends. The CDR3 totals 15 residues. CDR3 sequence: CSVEGRPPSYNEQFF. Written as DNA, the CDR3 is TGCAGCGTTGAAGGGAGGCCCCCTTCCTACAATGAGCAGTTCTTC.

The table lists this clonotype with many counts. The rearrangement uses TRBV28 and TRBJ2-4; no reliable D call. Germline V gives CDR1 MDHEN, CDR2 SYDVKM. Trimming took 4 bases from V and 0 from J, leaving 7 bases between them. This CDR3 contains 14 residues. CDR3 DNA sequence: TGTGCCAGCAGTTCGCGGTTAGCCAAAAACATTCAGTACTTC. It yields the protein CASSSRLAKNIQYF.

This clonotype turned up a few times. The CDR3 ends on some other residue instead of the conserved phenylalanine or tryptophan, so this is likely a read error. The gene calls are TRBV4-3 and TRBJ2-2, with 13 positions matching TRBD2. Germline V gene sequence: CDR1 LGHNA, CDR2 YSLEER. The CDR3 runs to 18 residues. The chain's CDR3 is CASRTWTSGSLDTGGLFL. In nucleotides, the CDR3 is TGCGCCAGCAGAACCTGGACTAGCGGGAGTTTAGACACCGGGGGGCTGTTTCTT.

The chain carries TRBV2 and TRBJ1-1; TRBD1 might be the D (5 bases). CDR1 is SNHLY and CDR2 is FYNNEI in the germline V gene. The CDR3 sequence is 14 residues long. V was trimmed by 8 bases and J by 3 bases, leaving 16 bases between them. CDR3 sequence reads: CASVWTTGDTEAFF. DNA of the CDR3: TGTGCCAGCGTATGGACAACCGGGGACACTGAAGCTTTCTTT.

This clonotype has more than one count but fewer than ten. The rearrangement joins TRBV12-3 or TRBV12-4 to TRBJ2-3; D might be TRBD2 (5 bases). The CDR3 length is 14 residues. V gave up 11 bases and J gave up 3 bases, with 18 bases separating them. In nucleotides, the CDR3 is TGTGCCGGCACCCGCGGATGGAGGACAGATACGCAGTATTTT. This sequence encodes CAGTRGWRTDTQYF.